The 13 T cell receptor beta chains below come from one sample, sequenced in a study of T cells after yellow fever vaccination. TCRdb called the 5' RACE reads again in MiXCR, with one record for every CDR3 protein. Altogether about 260,000 distinct CDR3 sequences are present, 10% to 15% being singletons, with the ten largest covering approximately 0.49%. Sequenced here: CD4+ T cells sorted from PBMCs, sampled 45 days after the yellow fever booster vaccination. These receptors came from a man younger than 45 who received the YFV17D yellow fever vaccine.

There are a few counts of this clonotype. V gene TRBV5-1 combines with J gene TRBJ2-7; no firm D call. V was clipped by 3 bases and J by 0 bases, with 7 bases between them. Germline CDR1 reads SGHRS; CDR2 reads YFSETQ. The CDR3 contains 13 residues. The CDR3, as DNA: TGCGCCAGCAGCTCAGGCGGCTCCTACGAGCAGTACTTC. This codes for CASSSGGSYEQYF.

This clonotype appeared a few times. The chain combines TRBV6-2 or TRBV6-3 with TRBJ2-4, with D possibly TRBD1 on 6 matching bases. Germline V gene sequence: CDR1 MNHEY, CDR2 SVGEGT. V lost 4 bases and J 3 bases, leaving 19 bases between the germline ends. The CDR3 runs to 17 residues. The CDR3 spells CASSWGRHSTGKNIQYF. The DNA of the CDR3 is TGTGCCAGCAGTTGGGGGCGACATTCTACTGGCAAAAACATTCAGTACTTC.

This chain joins TRBV29-1 and TRBJ2-3; D is unresolved. V lost 6 bases and J lost 0, with 16 bases in between. CDR3 length: 15 residues. CDR1 is SQVTM and CDR2 is ANQGSEA in the germline V gene. CDR3 in amino acids: CSVTPSLVSTDTQYF. For the CDR3, the DNA is TGCAGCGTCACACCCAGCCTAGTCAGCACAGATACGCAGTATTTT.

This rearrangement joins TRBV24-1 to TRBJ1-5, with 7 bases lining up with TRBD1. The length of the CDR3 is 15 residues. Germline-derived CDR1 and CDR2 are KGHDR and SFDVKD. V lost 3 bases and J lost 11; bases outside the gene matches: 12. In DNA, the CDR3 is TGTGCCACCAGTGATCCTGGGACAGCCTTCAAGACCCAGCATTTT. It is translated as CATSDPGTAFKTQHF.

This clonotype has just a few counts. The rearrangement uses TRBV3-1 and TRBJ2-4; tentative D call: TRBD2 (6 bases). This CDR3 contains 14 residues. The germline gives CDR1 LGHDT, CDR2 YNNKEL (reference sequence). V was shortened by 1 base and J by 3 bases, with 7 bases between the two germline ends. The CDR3 DNA is TGTGCCAGCAGCCAAGCGGGGGACAAAAACATTCAGTACTTC. It codes for CASSQAGDKNIQYF.

The CDR3 nucleotides read TGTGCCAGCAGTTCCGGGTTCCTCGGCACAGATACGCAGTATTTT. This codes for CASSSGFLGTDTQYF. V is TRBV12-3 or TRBV12-4 and J is TRBJ2-3, with D uncertain. The CDR3 contains 15 residues. Deletions cut 4 bases from V and 1 base from J, with 12 bases between.

This sequence joins TRBV5-5 and TRBJ2-7, with D unclear. The CDR3 extends over 15 amino acids. The V gene lost 0 bases and the J gene lost 1 base, with 11 bases spanning the gap. CDR1 is SGHKS, CDR2 YYEKEE, per germline (reference sequence). The CDR3 DNA reads TGTGCCAGCAGCTTGGATCCCGAGACATCCTACGAGCAGTACTTC. This codes for CASSLDPETSYEQYF.

This clonotype has more than one count but fewer than ten. The chain is built from TRBV10-3 and TRBJ2-1, with D possibly being TRBD1 or TRBD2 (5 bases each). This CDR3 spans 16 amino acids. CDR1 and CDR2 from the germline V gene are ENHRY and SYGVKD. V was trimmed by 8 bases and J by 1 base, leaving 18 bases between them. The CDR3 coding sequence is TGTGCCATCCATTTCAGGGCGACGGGATCCTACAATGAGCAGTTCTTC. It encodes CAIHFRATGSYNEQFF.

The J gene is TRBJ1-5, the V gene TRBV28; D gene unclear. The CDR3 is 11 amino acids. In germline, CDR1 is MDHEN, CDR2 SYDVKM. Trimming took off 6 bases at V and 8 bases at J, with 8 bases between the two ends. The CDR3 here is CASRSKEPQHF. DNA for the CDR3: TGTGCCAGCAGGTCTAAAGAGCCCCAGCATTTT. Based on the CDR3 plus reference TRBV28 and TRBJ1-5, the full variable domain is DVKVTQSSRYLVKRTGEKVFLECVQDMDHENMFWYRQDPGLGLRLIYFSYDVKMKEKGDIPEGYSVSREKKERFSLILESASTNQTSMYLCASRSKEPQHFGDGTRLSIL.

The chain links TRBV12-3 or TRBV12-4 to TRBJ1-3, with 9 positions matching TRBD1. With V trimmed by 6 bases and J by 1 base, 7 bases remained unmatched. CDR3 size: 16 residues. CDR3 nucleotides: TGTGCCAGCAGGCCCGGGACAGGGAAATCTGGAAACACCATATATTTT. It translates to CASRPGTGKSGNTIYF.

This clonotype has more than one count but fewer than ten. The genes are TRBV7-2 and TRBJ2-5, with 9 bases identical to TRBD2. In germline, CDR1 is SGHTA, CDR2 FQGNSA. CDR3 length: 14 amino acids. The V gene end was trimmed by 4 bases and the J gene end by 5 bases; junction bases not matched to a gene: 5. CDR3 in amino acids: CASSSSTSGETQYF. CDR3 sequence (DNA): TGTGCCAGCAGCTCAAGCACTAGCGGGGAGACCCAGTACTTC.

The J gene is TRBJ2-2, the V gene TRBV5-1; 7 positions match TRBD1. CDR3 size: 15 residues. With 5 bases clipped from V and 1 base from J, the junction kept 5 bases outside the gene matches. Germline V lookup: CDR1 SGHRS, CDR2 YFSETQ. CDR3 DNA sequence: TGCGCCAGCAGGCCCACAGGGGTGAACACCGGGGAGCTGTTTTTT. This encodes CASRPTGVNTGELFF.

The chain employs TRBV7-2 and TRBJ2-1; D is uncertain. Germline CDR1 and CDR2: SGHTA and FQGNSA. Trimming removed 1 base from V and 6 bases from J, with 7 bases in between. CDR3 length equals 13 residues. The CDR3 region is CASSLGVGNEQFF. The CDR3 nucleotides read TGTGCCAGCAGCTTAGGGGTCGGCAATGAGCAGTTCTTC.